The 27 T cell receptor beta chains presented below share a single source sample, sequenced in a study of blood T cell repertoires in COVID-19. The table came from immunoSEQ multiplex PCR; TCRdb's copy has only in-frame clones and leaves some out. Found here are 200,000 to 300,000 clones, around 87% of them singletons; the top ten hold over 5%. The sample was peripheral blood. Source of these receptors: a woman aged 55-69 years with COVID-19, enrolled during active disease.

J is TRBJ1-5 and V is TRBV18; TRBD1 might be the D (6 bases). The CDR3 length is 15 residues. V lost 2 bases and J lost 3, with 11 bases in between. From germline, CDR1 is KGHSH and CDR2 LQKENI. CDR3 sequence: CASSPSGGINQPQHF. In nucleotides, the CDR3 is TGTGCCAGCTCACCAAGTGGGGGCATCAATCAGCCCCAGCATTTT.

V usage is TRBV30 and J usage is TRBJ1-6, with D unclear. Germline loops: CDR1 GTSNPN, CDR2 SVGIG (reference sequence). This CDR3 is built from 18 residues. V was shortened by 0 bases and J by 7 bases, with 22 bases between the two germline ends. In DNA form, the CDR3 reads TGTGCCTGGAGTGTCGTCGCGGGCATGGTTTCAAGGAATTCACCCCTCCACTTT. This sequence encodes CAWSVVAGMVSRNSPLHF.

The rearrangement joins TRBV5-5 to TRBJ2-2, with TRBD1 identical over 11 bases. Germline V gives CDR1 SGHKS, CDR2 YYEKEE (reference sequence). The CDR3 is 18 residues long. V gave up 3 bases and J gave up 0 bases; unmatched junction bases: 7. CDR3 DNA sequence: TGTGCCAGCAGCTGGAGGGACAGGGGGGGCGCGAACACCGGGGAGCTGTTTTTT. It codes for CASSWRDRGGANTGELFF.

The chain is built from TRBV15 and TRBJ2-3; unclear D gene. Germline CDR1 reads LNHNV; CDR2 reads YYDKDF (reference sequence). There are 12 residues in the CDR3. The V and J ends lost 0 bases and 5 bases respectively, with 3 bases between them. The CDR3 DNA follows: TGTGCCACCAGCAGAGATAAAGATACGCAGTATTTT. Its translation: CATSRDKDTQYF. Drawing the rest from reference TRBV15 and TRBJ2-3, the complete variable domain is DAMVIQNPRYQVTQFGKPVTLSCSQTLNHNVMYWYQQKSSQAPKLLFHYYDKDFNNEADTPDNFQSRRPNTSFCFLDIRSPGLGDTAMYLCATSRDKDTQYFGPGTRLTVL.

This clone was observed once. The rearrangement uses TRBV3-1 (or the pseudogene TRBV3-2) and TRBJ2-2; 7 bases fit TRBD2. The CDR3 length is 12 residues. V lost 8 bases to trimming and J lost 6 bases; unmatched junction nucleotides: 3. The germline V gene has CDR1 LGHDT and CDR2 YNNKEL (reference sequence). CDR3 amino acids: CASSGGSGELFF. In DNA form, the CDR3 reads TGTGCCAGCTCCGGGGGGTCCGGGGAGCTGTTTTTT.

This clone was seen a handful of times. The chain has TRBV10-3 and TRBJ2-2, with TRBD1 matching over 8 bases. This CDR3 is 17 amino acids long. After removal of 2 bases from V and 4 bases from J, the junction contained 9 bases not matched to a gene. From germline, CDR1 is ENHRY and CDR2 SYGVKD. Here the CDR3 reads CAISEPGRTGITGELFF. In nucleotides, the CDR3 is TGTGCCATCAGTGAGCCCGGCCGGACAGGGATCACCGGGGAGCTGTTTTTT.

The chain couples TRBV4-2 to TRBJ2-7; TRBD1 matches at 7 bases. CDR3 length: 15 residues. Germline trimming cut 4 bases from V and 0 bases from J; bases unmatched to any gene: 6. Per germline, CDR1 LGHNA and CDR2 YNFKEQ. As DNA, the CDR3 is TGTGCCAGCAGCCCAGACCGGGACAGCTCCTACGAGCAGTACTTC. Its translation: CASSPDRDSSYEQYF.

This clone came up once. V and J are TRBV15 and TRBJ2-3; the D gene is possibly TRBD1 (5 bases). Per germline, CDR1 LNHNV and CDR2 YYDKDF (reference sequence). The CDR3 has 13 amino acids. V was pared by 0 bases and J by 14 bases, with 15 bases between. CDR3: CATSRDPGVGRYF. In nucleotides, the CDR3 is TGTGCCACCAGCAGAGATCCCGGAGTGGGGCGGTATTTT. Full variable domain (rest looked up from reference TRBV15 and TRBJ2-3): DAMVIQNPRYQVTQFGKPVTLSCSQTLNHNVMYWYQQKSSQAPKLLFHYYDKDFNNEADTPDNFQSRRPNTSFCFLDIRSPGLGDTAMYLCATSRDPGVGRYFGPGTRLTVL.

The chain is built from TRBV7-6 and TRBJ2-1, with 9 positions matching TRBD2. The germline V gene encodes CDR1 SGHVS and CDR2 FNYEAQ. The CDR3 runs to 15 residues. V was pared by 1 base and J by 6 bases, with 4 bases of the junction left unmatched. CDR3 coding DNA: TGTGCCAGCAGCTTAGACAGACTAGCGGTCAATGAGCAGTTCTTC. Protein product: CASSLDRLAVNEQFF.

The chain recombines TRBV29-1 with TRBJ1-1; 7 nucleotides match TRBD1. The CDR3 loop spans 12 amino acids. Germline CDR1 and CDR2: SQVTM and ANQGSEA. After removal of 3 bases from V and 4 bases from J, the junction contained 2 bases not matched to a gene. CDR3 residues: CSVDPGGTEAFF. Here the CDR3 DNA reads TGCAGCGTTGATCCAGGGGGCACTGAAGCTTTCTTT.

This chain uses TRBV25-1 with TRBJ2-7, with a possible D match to TRBD2 (7 bases). Germline assignment: CDR1 MGHDK and CDR2 SYGVNS. The germline V and J ends were trimmed by 4 bases and 0 bases, with 22 bases remaining between them. The CDR3 length is 18 residues. The CDR3 reads CASSGQGLGSGFSYEQYF. The DNA for the CDR3 is TGTGCCAGCAGTGGCCAGGGGTTAGGTAGCGGGTTCTCCTACGAGCAGTACTTC.

V and J are TRBV7-2 and TRBJ1-4, with D unclear. Germline CDR1 is SGHTA and CDR2 is FQGNSA. Trimming cost V 5 bases and J 9 bases, with 10 bases left between them. The CDR3 sequence is 12 residues long. The CDR3 DNA follows: TGTGCCAGCAGCCAGTACACCAAAAAACTGTTTTTT. Translating gives CASSQYTKKLFF.

The gene calls are TRBV5-1 and TRBJ2-3; 10 bases are shared with TRBD1. Germline lookup yields CDR1 SGHRS and CDR2 YFSETQ. V lost 4 bases and J lost 4; bases outside the gene matches: 12. The length of the CDR3 is 17 residues. The CDR3, as DNA: TGCGCCAGCAGCAACCGGGACAGGGGTTTATCGGCAGATACGCAGTATTTT. Translated: CASSNRDRGLSADTQYF.

The rearrangement uses TRBV11-1 and TRBJ2-1; D possibly corresponds to TRBD1 (6 bases). Deletions cut 5 bases from V and 4 bases from J, with 12 bases between. The CDR3 totals 14 residues. In germline, CDR1 is SGHAT, CDR2 FQDESV (reference sequence). In DNA, the CDR3 is TGTGCCAGCAGCGCACGGACAGTTTACAATGAGCAGTTCTTC. Translating it yields CASSARTVYNEQFF.

The J gene is TRBJ1-2, the V gene TRBV21-1; the table gives TRBD1 as D, unverified against the DNA. TRBV21-1 is termed a pseudogene. The CDR3 runs to 15 residues. The CDR3, as DNA: TGTGCCAGCAGCGACCGGGACAGGGGTGTGCGTGGCTACACCTTC. It yields the protein CASSDRDRGVRGYTF.

The chain carries TRBV7-3 and TRBJ2-3, with TRBD1 matching 8 bases. The CDR3 contains 15 residues. Germline CDR1 is SGHTA and CDR2 is FQGTGA. The V and J ends lost 5 bases and 2 bases, in that order; junction bases with no gene match: 6. The chain's CDR3 is CASSGGQDSTDTQYF. CDR3 in DNA: TGTGCCAGCAGCGGGGGACAGGATTCCACAGATACGCAGTATTTT.

This sequence joins TRBV27 and TRBJ1-5; 8 nucleotides match TRBD1. The V gene end was trimmed by 6 bases and the J gene end by 2 bases; junction bases not matched to a gene: 12. CDR3 size: 17 residues. The germline V gene encodes CDR1 MNHEY and CDR2 SMNVEV (reference sequence). CDR3 DNA sequence: TGTGCCAGCAGGGACAGGGCCGTCGGATATGGCAATCAGCCCCAGCATTTT. It encodes CASRDRAVGYGNQPQHF.

The CDR3 nucleotides read TGTGCCAGTAGTACCTTCAATCCGACTAGCGGACTCTACAATGAGCAGTTCTTC. It is translated as CASSTFNPTSGLYNEQFF. The gene calls are TRBV19 and TRBJ2-1; 9 positions agree with TRBD2. There are 18 residues in the CDR3. Losses at the gene ends were 4 bases for V and 3 bases for J; bases not matched to a gene: 13. Germline CDR1 reads LNHDA; CDR2 reads SQIVND (reference sequence).

The chain carries TRBV7-9 and TRBJ1-5; D not resolved. There are 16 residues in the CDR3. Germline values: CDR1 SEHNR, CDR2 FQNEAQ (reference sequence). The V gene lost 4 bases and the J gene lost 0 bases, with 13 bases spanning the gap. The DNA for the CDR3 is TGTGCCAGCAGCTCTAGTGGTTCAGATAGCAATCAGCCCCAGCATTTT. This sequence encodes CASSSSGSDSNQPQHF.

V and J are TRBV18 and TRBJ2-1; TRBD2 matches 12 bases. The CDR3 is made up of 16 amino acids. V was pared by 5 bases and J by 2 bases, with 4 bases of the junction left unmatched. The V gene's germline CDR1 is KGHSH and CDR2 LQKENI. This CDR3 is CASSSLAGGPYNEQFF. The CDR3 bases are TGTGCCAGCTCATCCCTAGCGGGAGGGCCCTACAATGAGCAGTTCTTC. The full variable domain, rest sourced from reference TRBV18 and TRBJ2-1, is NAGVMQNPRHLVRRRGQEARLRCSPMKGHSHVYWYRQLPEEGLKFMVYLQKENIIDESGMPKERFSAEFPKEGPSILRIQQVVRGDSAAYFCASSSLAGGPYNEQFFGPGTRLTVL.

The V and J genes are TRBV30 and TRBJ1-1, with D maybe TRBD1 (5 bases). Germline V gives CDR1 GTSNPN, CDR2 SVGIG (reference sequence). CDR3 length: 12 residues. The germline V and J ends were trimmed by 4 bases and 3 bases, with 9 bases remaining between them. Here the CDR3 reads CAWISRDTEAFF. The CDR3, as DNA: TGTGCCTGGATTTCCAGGGACACTGAAGCTTTCTTT.

This rearrangement joins TRBV6-5 to TRBJ2-1; 9 bases are shared with TRBD1. Per the germline V gene, CDR1 is MNHEY and CDR2 is SVGAGI. The CDR3 sequence is 11 residues long. The trim removed 8 bases at V and 7 bases at J, leaving 0 bases unmatched. The DNA for the CDR3 is TGTGCCAGCGGACAGGGGAATGAGCAGTTCTTC. Translated: CASGQGNEQFF.

J is TRBJ1-4 and V is TRBV15, with D unclear. This CDR3 contains 13 residues. V gave up 5 bases and J gave up 2 bases, with 6 bases separating them. Germline V gene lookup returns CDR1 LNHNV and CDR2 YYDKDF (reference sequence). CDR3 in amino acids: CATSRDTNEKLFF. The CDR3, as DNA: TGTGCCACCAGCCGCGATACTAATGAAAAACTGTTTTTT.

The genes are TRBV11-3 and TRBJ2-1; tentative D call: TRBD1 (5 bases). CDR1 and CDR2 (germline): SGHNT, YENEEA. The length of the CDR3 is 15 residues. Trimming pared 5 bases from V and 0 bases from J, leaving 11 bases between. CDR3 sequence (DNA): TGTGCCAGCAGCAAGGGGCGCAGCTCCTACAATGAGCAGTTCTTC. Amino acid sequence: CASSKGRSSYNEQFF.

This chain joins TRBV27 and TRBJ1-4; D perhaps matches TRBD1 (6 bases). Trimming took off 7 bases at V and 7 bases at J, with 13 bases between the two ends. The CDR3 covers 13 residues. The germline CDR1 and CDR2 sequences are MNHEY and SMNVEV (reference sequence). The CDR3 bases are TGTGCCAGCAAAGAAAGGGGGTTTGAAAAACTGTTTTTT. Its protein product is CASKERGFEKLFF.

The gene calls are TRBV11-3 and TRBJ2-3; D may be TRBD1 (6 bases). This CDR3 spans 16 amino acids. Trimming shortened V by 3 bases and J by 3 bases, and 16 bases separated the two germline ends. Looked up from germline, CDR1 is SGHNT and CDR2 is YENEEA. CDR3 residues: CASSLRIGRGTDTQYF. CDR3 DNA sequence: TGTGCCAGCAGCTTGAGGATCGGCAGGGGAACAGATACGCAGTATTTT.

The rearrangement uses TRBV18 and TRBJ2-2, with 7 bases aligning to TRBD2. J lost 4 bases, V lost 6 bases, and 8 bases had no gene match. Germline V gene lookup returns CDR1 KGHSH and CDR2 LQKENI. The CDR3 totals 15 residues. In nucleotides, the CDR3 is TGTGCCAGCTCCCAAACGGGCGGGAGCACCGGGGAGCTGTTTTTT. Amino acids: CASSQTGGSTGELFF.